Listed here are 31 T cell receptor beta chains from one sample, sequenced in a study of control samples from healthy donors and cancer patients. Data came from immunoSEQ multiplex PCR; TCRdb stores just in-frame clones and leaves some out. The table records about 140,000 clones, 85% to 90% of them present only once. The source material was blood. These receptors all stem from a man younger than 35 in good health.

V gene TRBV28 combines with J gene TRBJ1-1, with D unclear. CDR1 is MDHEN and CDR2 is SYDVKM in the germline V gene. V was trimmed by 6 bases and J by 1 base, leaving 3 bases between them. The CDR3 extends over 11 amino acids. CDR3 region: CASSENTEAFF. The CDR3, as DNA: TGTGCCAGCAGCGAGAACACTGAAGCTTTCTTT.

The chain recombines TRBV7-8 with TRBJ2-4; D possibly corresponds to TRBD1 (5 bases). The CDR3 totals 17 residues. V lost 1 base, J lost 1 base, and 14 bases lay in between. Germline V lookup: CDR1 SGHVS, CDR2 FQNEAQ. The CDR3 sequence is CASSLDLQGAAKNIQYF. CDR3 DNA sequence: TGTGCCAGCAGCTTAGACCTCCAGGGCGCGGCCAAAAACATTCAGTACTTC.

V usage is TRBV12-3 or TRBV12-4 and J usage is TRBJ1-3; D not resolved. Trimming left V 6 bases short and J 2 bases short, with 8 bases between. CDR3 length: 13 residues. CDR3 sequence reads: CASRPDPGNTIYF. The DNA for the CDR3 is TGTGCCAGCAGACCCGACCCTGGAAACACCATATATTTT.

The genes are TRBV29-1 and TRBJ1-2; D is perhaps TRBD1 (5 bases). Trimming pared 7 bases from V and 4 bases from J, leaving 10 bases between. The germline V gene has CDR1 SQVTM and CDR2 ANQGSEA. This CDR3 comprises 11 residues. The CDR3 DNA sequence: TGCAGCGGGACGGGGACCTATGGCTACACCTTC. This gives the protein CSGTGTYGYTF.

The chain couples TRBV27 to TRBJ2-7, with TRBD1 matching 9 bases. The V gene end was trimmed by 5 bases and the J gene end by 3 bases; junction bases not matched to a gene: 5. There are 14 residues in the CDR3. Per germline, CDR1 MNHEY and CDR2 SMNVEV (reference sequence). The CDR3 protein is CASSPTGGSYEQYF. CDR3 nucleotides: TGTGCCAGCAGTCCCACAGGGGGCAGCTACGAGCAGTACTTC.

This clone was detected once. V and J are TRBV7-9 and TRBJ1-4, with 7 positions matching TRBD1. The CDR3 has 17 residues. The V gene's germline CDR1 is SEHNR and CDR2 FQNEAQ (reference sequence). With V trimmed by 1 base and J by 0 bases, 5 bases remained unmatched. Written as DNA, the CDR3 is TGTGCCAGCAGCTTAGTGGGCAGGGGGACAACTAATGAAAAACTGTTTTTT. It translates to CASSLVGRGTTNEKLFF.

The rearrangement joins TRBV7-9 to TRBJ1-3, with D tentatively TRBD1 (6 bases). Trimming pared 1 base from V and 0 bases from J, leaving 7 bases between. Germline CDR1 and CDR2: SEHNR and FQNEAQ (reference sequence). CDR3 length: 15 residues. The DNA for the CDR3 is TGTGCCAGCAGCTTAGGAGGGGGCTCTGGAAACACCATATATTTT. Its translation: CASSLGGGSGNTIYF.

This chain uses TRBV28 with TRBJ1-1, with D perhaps TRBD1 (5 bases). The germline CDR1 and CDR2 sequences are MDHEN and SYDVKM. The length of the CDR3 is 11 residues. V was shortened by 6 bases and J by 3 bases, with 5 bases between the two germline ends. CDR3 loop: CASRGDTEAFF. The CDR3 DNA reads as TGTGCCAGCAGAGGGGACACTGAAGCTTTCTTT.

This chain joins TRBV7-3 and TRBJ1-1; 7 positions match TRBD1. The CDR3 spans 13 residues. The germline V gene has CDR1 SGHTA and CDR2 FQGTGA. The V segment lost 7 bases and the J segment 5 bases; nucleotides outside the gene matches: 7. The DNA for the CDR3 is TGTGCCAGCAAACAGGGGATGTATACTGAAGCTTTCTTT. Its translation is CASKQGMYTEAFF.

The gene calls are TRBV7-9 and TRBJ2-7; 8 bases align to TRBD2. After removal of 3 bases from V and 2 bases from J, the junction contained 3 bases not matched to a gene. The CDR3 loop spans 14 amino acids. The germline V gene encodes CDR1 SEHNR and CDR2 FQNEAQ (reference sequence). The CDR3 DNA reads TGTGCCAGCAGCTTTCCGGGGGGGCCCTACGAGCAGTACTTC. It specifies CASSFPGGPYEQYF.

This clone was detected only a few times. The genes are TRBV29-1 and TRBJ2-7; 7 positions agree with TRBD1. J gave up 1 base and V 7 bases, and 4 bases lay outside the gene matches. Germline values: CDR1 SQVTM, CDR2 ANQGSEA. The CDR3 is 12 amino acids. CDR3 nucleotides: TGCAGCGGCCGGGACAGATCCTACGAGCAGTACTTC. It specifies CSGRDRSYEQYF.

The CDR3 is CASSEALAGGNEQFF. The CDR3 DNA is TGTGCCAGCAGCGAGGCACTAGCGGGGGGGAATGAGCAGTTCTTC. The chain couples TRBV9 to TRBJ2-1, with 13 bases lining up with TRBD2. CDR1 and CDR2 from the germline V gene are SGDLS and YYNGEE. The CDR3 length is 15 residues. V dropped 3 bases and J dropped 7; count of bases not matched to a gene: 4.

This sequence joins TRBV5-4 and TRBJ1-1, with D unresolved. Germline V gives CDR1 SGHNT, CDR2 YYREEE (reference sequence). V dropped 2 bases and J dropped 0 bases, with 5 bases sitting between them. The CDR3 has 13 residues. CDR3 in DNA: TGTGCCAGCAGCTTTCTCCTGAACACTGAAGCTTTCTTT. Its translation is CASSFLLNTEAFF.

The rearrangement links TRBV29-1 to TRBJ2-5, with 8 bases identical to TRBD2. V lost 7 bases to trimming and J lost 0 bases; unmatched junction nucleotides: 1. The CDR3 covers 12 residues. Germline V CDR1 and CDR2: SQVTM, ANQGSEA. In DNA form, the CDR3 reads TGCAGCGCGGGGGGGGACCAAGAGACCCAGTACTTC. Its translation: CSAGGDQETQYF. The whole variable domain, filled in from reference TRBV29-1 and TRBJ2-5, reads SAVISQKPSRDICQRGTSLTIQCQVDSQVTMMFWYRQQPGQSLTLIATANQGSEATYESGFVIDKFPISRPNLTFSTLTVSNMSPEDSSIYLCSAGGDQETQYFGPGTRLLVL.

V is TRBV25-1 and J is TRBJ2-5, with a weak D call TRBD2 (5 bases). The CDR3 is 15 amino acids. Germline V CDR1 and CDR2: MGHDK, SYGVNS. Trimming shortened V by 5 bases and J by 5 bases, and 18 bases separated the two germline ends. CDR3 loop: CASSLSGWWWETQYF. Written as DNA, the CDR3 is TGTGCCAGCAGTTTGTCGGGATGGTGGTGGGAGACCCAGTACTTC.

The rearrangement joins TRBV6-1 to TRBJ2-1, with D unresolved. Trimming cost V 0 bases and J 6 bases, with 12 bases left between them. This CDR3 is built from 15 residues. CDR1 MNHNS and CDR2 SASEGT come from the germline V gene. In DNA, the CDR3 is TGTGCCAGCAGTGAAGCGAAGAGTTACTCCAATGAGCAGTTCTTC. Its protein is CASSEAKSYSNEQFF.

The rearrangement joins TRBV7-2 to TRBJ2-3, with D unclear. V was clipped by 0 bases and J by 4 bases, with 5 bases between them. The CDR3 consists of 13 residues. Looked up from germline, CDR1 is SGHTA and CDR2 is FQGNSA. The CDR3 DNA sequence: TGTGCCAGCAGCTTAGCGCTAGCAGATACGCAGTATTTT. Protein product: CASSLALADTQYF.

The chain couples TRBV11-3 to TRBJ2-1; D gene uncertain. The V end was cut by 5 bases, the J end by 0 bases, with 5 bases between. CDR3 length: 13 residues. Germline V gives CDR1 SGHNT, CDR2 YENEEA. DNA for the CDR3: TGTGCCAGCAGCACTTCCTCCTACAATGAGCAGTTCTTC. Translation gives CASSTSSYNEQFF.

The V gene is TRBV7-8, the J gene TRBJ1-4, with 10 bases matching TRBD1. V dropped 5 bases and J dropped 8; count of bases not matched to a gene: 14. CDR1 SGHVS and CDR2 FQNEAQ come from the germline V gene. CDR3 length: 17 amino acids. CDR3 in DNA: TGTGCCAGCAGCGACCCCAGCTTGGGACAGGGGATCGAAAAACTGTTTTTT. This codes for CASSDPSLGQGIEKLFF.

The V and J genes are TRBV9 and TRBJ1-2, with TRBD1 as a possible D gene (5 bases). The CDR3 runs to 18 residues. CDR1 and CDR2 (germline): SGDLS, YYNGEE. The V end lost 0 bases, the J end lost 3 bases, and 21 bases lay between the germline ends. CDR3 nucleotides: TGTGCCAGCAGCGTAGACCCGGGGGGGGATGGAGAGGACTATGGCTACACCTTC. This sequence encodes CASSVDPGGDGEDYGYTF.

The rearrangement joins TRBV7-6 to TRBJ2-2; possibly TRBD2 for D (6 bases). Germline V gene data show CDR1 as SGHVS and CDR2 as FNYEAQ. The V end lost 6 bases, the J end lost 1 base, and 15 bases lay between the germline ends. The CDR3 length is 16 residues. CDR3 in amino acids: CASSSTGLENTGELFF. CDR3 nucleotides: TGTGCCAGCAGTTCGACGGGACTGGAGAACACCGGGGAGCTGTTTTTT.

The chain employs TRBV15 and TRBJ1-4, with D maybe TRBD1 (5 bases). Per germline, CDR1 LNHNV and CDR2 YYDKDF (reference sequence). Deletions cut 1 base from V and 3 bases from J, with 12 bases between. The CDR3 sequence is 16 residues long. CDR3 loop: CATSRVRGASNEKLFF. DNA for the CDR3: TGTGCCACCAGCAGAGTTCGAGGGGCCTCTAATGAAAAACTGTTTTTT.

In its sample, this clone was seen a few times. This chain joins TRBV9 and TRBJ1-1; D not certain. The CDR3 consists of 14 residues. The V end lost 3 bases, the J end lost 0 bases, and 9 bases lay between the germline ends. CDR1 and CDR2 (germline): SGDLS, YYNGEE. CDR3 region: CASSERDVNTEAFF. CDR3 bases: TGTGCCAGCAGCGAGAGGGATGTGAACACTGAAGCTTTCTTT.

This clone was detected a few times. The chain recombines TRBV27 with TRBJ2-7; 9 bases match TRBD1. This CDR3 has 14 residues. V lost 4 bases to trimming and J lost 0 bases; unmatched junction nucleotides: 1. Germline V gives CDR1 MNHEY, CDR2 SMNVEV (reference sequence). The chain's CDR3 is CASSSGQGSYEQYF. The CDR3 nucleotides are TGTGCCAGCAGTTCGGGACAGGGCTCCTACGAGCAGTACTTC.

The chain links TRBV21-1 to TRBJ2-7; TRBD2, as called in the table, went unchecked against the DNA. TRBV21-1 is a pseudogene. The CDR3 has 14 residues. In DNA, the CDR3 is TGTGCCAGCAGCAAAGGAAATCGACGGAGGGAGCAGTACTTC. As protein: CASSKGNRRREQYF.

The chain combines TRBV7-2 with TRBJ2-2; D is possibly TRBD1 or TRBD2 (6 bases each). Germline lookup yields CDR1 SGHTA and CDR2 FQGNSA. The V end was cut by 5 bases, the J end by 9 bases, with 16 bases between. This CDR3 contains 14 residues. CDR3 loop: CASSPSLGGRELFF. In DNA, the CDR3 is TGTGCCAGCAGCCCTTCTCTCGGGGGCCGGGAGCTGTTTTTT.

The chain links TRBV5-4 to TRBJ2-5, with TRBD2 matching 13 bases. CDR1 and CDR2 (germline): SGHNT, YYREEE (reference sequence). This CDR3 has 16 residues. Trimming cost V 1 base and J 5 bases; bases outside gene matches: 5. The CDR3 spells CASSLMGLAGQETQYF. As DNA, the CDR3 is TGTGCCAGCAGCTTGATGGGACTAGCGGGGCAGGAGACCCAGTACTTC.

This chain uses TRBV28 with TRBJ2-7, with D unclear. The CDR3 has 15 residues. Between the trimmed V and J ends, which lost 3 bases and 2 bases, there was a span of 14 bases. From germline, CDR1 is MDHEN and CDR2 SYDVKM. In DNA, the CDR3 is TGTGCCAGCAGTTTTCCAGATGATTCCACCTACGAGCAGTACTTC. Amino acid sequence: CASSFPDDSTYEQYF.

CDR3 DNA sequence: TGTGCCAGCAGGACCGGGACAGGGGGTGGCGAACCCTACGAGCAGTACTTC. Translating gives CASRTGTGGGEPYEQYF. This chain links TRBV28 with TRBJ2-7, with TRBD1 identical over 11 bases. The CDR3 is 17 residues long. Trimming cost V 6 bases and J 2 bases; bases outside gene matches: 12. CDR1 MDHEN and CDR2 SYDVKM come from the germline V gene.

The chain joins TRBV9 to TRBJ2-1; no firm D call. The CDR3 is 15 residues long. The germline V and J ends were trimmed by 4 bases and 2 bases, with 13 bases remaining between them. Germline CDR1 and CDR2: SGDLS and YYNGEE. The CDR3 loop is CASSPKRPPYNEQFF. The DNA of the CDR3 is TGTGCCAGCAGCCCTAAACGGCCCCCCTACAATGAGCAGTTCTTC.

The chain is built from TRBV19 and TRBJ2-7, with unresolved D. Germline V lookup: CDR1 LNHDA, CDR2 SQIVND (reference sequence). This CDR3 comprises 13 residues. V lost 3 bases to trimming and J lost 3 bases, with 9 bases between them. CDR3 protein: CASSIFLNYEQYF. The CDR3 DNA reads TGTGCCAGTAGTATCTTCTTAAACTACGAGCAGTACTTC.